This T cell receptor beta chain was retrieved from a study of T cells in Graves' hyperthyroidism and ophthalmopathy. Germline V gives CDR1 SGHAT, CDR2 FQNNGV. Trimming left V 5 bases short and J 1 base short, with 11 bases between. The CDR3 extends over 14 amino acids. Amplification of TCR beta CDR3 regions used RNA as the template. The HTBI primer set served for first-round RT-PCR of the TCR CDR3. TCRdb itself ran the multiplex PCR reads through MiXCR, one entry per CDR3 protein. The sample consists of about 380,000 distinct CDR3 sequences, approximately 17% of them appearing once. General study findings and limits: The model predicted ophthalmopathy a median 6.5 months before onset.

This clonotype has at least ten counts. Its cognate antigen is unknown. The rearrangement links TRBV11-2 to TRBJ2-5; weak D call: TRBD2 (5 bases). The sequence was collected from a man between 18 and 35 years old with Graves' ophthalmopathy. Sequencing input: blood. The CDR3 loop is CASSRAGIQETQYF. In nucleotides, the CDR3 is TGTGCCAGCAGCAGGGCGGGCATCCAAGAGACCCAGTACTTC.